Below, one T cell receptor (beta chain) is given with its context. What it recognizes is unknown. The sample comes from a study of Graves' ophthalmopathy and Graves' hyperthyroidism. Study results and limitations: Classification of ophthalmopathy versus stable hyperthyroidism by a 13-signature model yielded 85% to 90% sensitivity and about 81% specificity.

The study excluded patients with other autoimmune diseases, uncontrolled infections, pregnancy or lactation. The V end lost 2 bases, the J end lost 5 bases, and 13 bases lay between the germline ends. The length of the CDR3 is 16 residues. The germline CDR1 and CDR2 sequences are MNHEY and SVGAGI. The study amplified TCR beta CDR3 regions using RNA transcripts. A first-round RT-PCR used HTBI primers, followed by a second-round multiplex PCR. MiXCR, run by TCRdb on the multiplex PCR reads, gives a single entry per CDR3 protein. This sample has more than 300,000 distinct CDR3 sequences, with roughly 17% found just once.

The sequenced sample was peripheral blood. The origin of this receptor is an adult woman with stable Graves' hyperthyroidism. V usage is TRBV6-5 and J usage is TRBJ1-6; D is uncertain. As DNA, the CDR3 is TGTGCCAGCAGTTACCATCGTACAGTCAATAATTCACCCCTCCACTTT. Its translation is CASSYHRTVNNSPLHF.